These 15 T cell receptor beta chains originate from one sample sequenced in a study of spatial heterogeneity in lung cancer. MiXCR, run by TCRdb on the 5' RACE reads, gives a single entry per CDR3 protein. The sample holds some 23,000 distinct CDR3 sequences, 8.8% seen once. No cognate antigen is known for these TCRs. Regarding time point: sample taken at primary tumor resection. Study-wide points: Counts of expanded alpha and beta TCRs within tumors tracked the tumor nonsynonymous mutation count.

The sequencing used lung tumor tissue, collected at surgery. These receptors all come from a male donor with early-stage non-small cell lung cancer.

Only a few counts were recorded for this clonotype. The chain combines TRBV11-2 with TRBJ2-7; D tentatively reads TRBD1 or TRBD2 (5 bases each). CDR3 length: 13 amino acids. Germline CDR1 and CDR2: SGHAT and FQNNGV. V lost 6 bases to trimming and J lost 0 bases, with 9 bases between them. The DNA of the CDR3 is TGTGCCAGCAGTTGGGGGAGCTCCTACGAGCAGTACTTC. Protein: CASSWGSSYEQYF. Combining the CDR3 with reference TRBV11-2 and TRBJ2-7 gives the whole variable domain EAGVAQSPRYKIIEKRQSVAFWCNPISGHATLYWYQQILGQGPKLLIQFQNNGVVDDSQLPKDRFSAERLKGVDSTLKIQPAKLEDSAVYLCASSWGSSYEQYFGPGTRLTVT.

This chain joins TRBV28 and TRBJ2-1, with 11 bases lining up with TRBD1. V lost 6 bases, J lost 1 base, and 8 bases stayed unmatched. The CDR3 totals 17 residues. CDR1 is MDHEN and CDR2 is SYDVKM in the germline V gene. The CDR3 nucleotides read TGTGCCAGCAGATCGGGACAGGGGGTATTTTCCTACAATGAGCAGTTCTTC. Residues: CASRSGQGVFSYNEQFF.

The V and J genes are TRBV7-3 and TRBJ2-1; the D is unclear. Germline loops: CDR1 SGHTA, CDR2 FQGTGA. The CDR3 is 13 amino acids. V dropped 2 bases and J dropped 4 bases, with 6 bases sitting between them. The CDR3 nucleotides read TGTGCCAGCAGCTTAGGTCCATACAATGAGCAGTTCTTC. Translating it yields CASSLGPYNEQFF.

This clonotype occurred many times. V usage is TRBV7-9 and J usage is TRBJ2-1; D may be TRBD1 (5 bases). The CDR3 extends over 16 amino acids. V was clipped by 5 bases and J by 3 bases, with 17 bases between them. CDR1 SEHNR and CDR2 FQNEAQ come from the germline V gene (reference sequence). CDR3 in DNA: TGTGCCAGCAGCCCGGCGGTGCGACAGTACTACAATGAGCAGTTCTTC. Translated: CASSPAVRQYYNEQFF.

A word on this clonotype: This may stem from a read error, because a much larger clone lies one nucleotide away. The chain employs TRBV9 and TRBJ1-6; D not resolved. Germline V lookup: CDR1 SGDLS, CDR2 YYNGEE. The CDR3 is 12 amino acids. CDR3 DNA sequence: TGTGCCAGCAGCCTCGATAATTTACCCCTCCACTTT. Its protein product is CASSLDNLPLHF. Full variable domain (outside the CDR3, taken from reference TRBV9 and TRBJ1-6): DSGVTQTPKHLITATGQRVTLRCSPRSGDLSVYWYQQSLDQGLQFLIQYYNGEERAKGNILERFSAQQFPDLHSELNLSSLELGDSALYFCASSLDNLPLHFGNGTRLTVT.

This clonotype appeared many times. The chain carries TRBV9 and TRBJ2-5, with TRBD1 identical over 7 bases. The V gene end was trimmed by 4 bases and the J gene end by 2 bases; junction bases not matched to a gene: 11. Germline V gene lookup returns CDR1 SGDLS and CDR2 YYNGEE. The CDR3 sequence is 16 residues long. DNA of the CDR3: TGTGCCAGCAGCCCTCACCCAAACAGGGGTCAAGAGACCCAGTACTTC. It translates to CASSPHPNRGQETQYF.

This clonotype was picked up a small number of times. The chain carries TRBV20-1 and TRBJ2-3, with D possibly matching TRBD1 (7 bases). The ends were cut back, 3 bases at V and 3 bases at J, with 16 bases in the middle. Germline assignment: CDR1 DFQATT and CDR2 SNEGSKA (reference sequence). The CDR3 length is 15 residues. CDR3 residues: CSASCRAGGTDTQYF. The CDR3 DNA is TGCAGTGCTAGTTGTAGGGCAGGGGGGACAGATACGCAGTATTTT.

Many counts were recorded for this clonotype. This chain uses TRBV20-1 with TRBJ2-5; no reliable D call. Germline V CDR1 and CDR2: DFQATT, SNEGSKA (reference sequence). Trimming took 1 base from V and 2 from J, leaving 17 bases between them. This CDR3 region has 16 residues. The CDR3 bases are TGCAGTGCTAGAGCACAAAATGGCTACTCTCAAGAGACCCAGTACTTC. Translated, it gives CSARAQNGYSQETQYF.

By share of the sample, this clonotype is medium-sized. Mismatch with germline at one junction end may stem from a read error. This chain connects TRBV27 to TRBJ1-1; D might be TRBD1 (5 bases). Per the germline V gene, CDR1 is MNHEY and CDR2 is SMNVEV (reference sequence). The CDR3 is made up of 8 amino acids. The CDR3 bases are TGTGCCAGCAGTTTTAGGGGCTTT. This sequence encodes CASSFRGF.

This clonotype was detected ten times or more. This chain links TRBV20-1 with TRBJ2-3; 7 bases align to TRBD2. The CDR3 has 12 residues. V lost 4 bases to trimming and J lost 6 bases; unmatched junction nucleotides: 4. From germline, CDR1 is DFQATT and CDR2 SNEGSKA (reference sequence). As DNA, the CDR3 is TGCAGTGCTAACACAGCGGGGGATACGCAGTATTTT. It encodes CSANTAGDTQYF.

This clonotype was counted ten times or more. The chain couples TRBV7-3 to TRBJ2-2, with D perhaps matching TRBD1 or TRBD2 (5 bases each). V lost 3 bases to trimming and J lost 2 bases, with 13 bases between them. The CDR3 contains 16 residues. CDR1 is SGHTA, CDR2 FQGTGA, per germline. CDR3 coding DNA: TGTGCCAGCAGCTTGTCCGGGGCCTATAACACCGGGGAGCTGTTTTTT. It codes for CASSLSGAYNTGELFF.

V is TRBV3-1 and J is TRBJ2-3; TRBD2 might be the D (5 bases). V dropped 0 bases and J dropped 4 bases, with 8 bases sitting between them. Germline lookup yields CDR1 LGHDT and CDR2 YNNKEL (reference sequence). The CDR3 runs 14 residues. The CDR3 DNA reads TGTGCCAGCAGCCAAGACGTCGGGGCAGATACGCAGTATTTT. This sequence encodes CASSQDVGADTQYF.

This clonotype was seen a handful of times. The rearrangement links TRBV7-2 to TRBJ2-7; D ambiguous. Trimming removed 1 base from V and 2 bases from J, with 15 bases in between. This CDR3 has 16 amino acids. CDR1 is SGHTA, CDR2 FQGNSA, per germline. For the CDR3, the DNA is TGTGCCAGCAGCTTAGACCCTCGACTGAGGACCTACGAGCAGTACTTC. Translated, it gives CASSLDPRLRTYEQYF.

In its sample, this clonotype ranks as medium-sized. This chain links TRBV5-6 with TRBJ2-7, with 7 positions matching TRBD1. The CDR3 totals 13 residues. Trimming removed 1 base from V and 7 bases from J; junction bases left unmatched: 5. Germline CDR1 and CDR2: SGHDT and YYEEEE. The CDR3 is CASSLPRGSEQYF. CDR3 coding DNA: TGTGCCAGCAGCTTGCCCAGGGGGTCAGAGCAGTACTTC.

V gene TRBV29-1 combines with J gene TRBJ2-2; 7 bases map to TRBD1. The junction had 1 base not matched to a gene; V was cut back by 8 bases and J by 1 base. The CDR3 length is 12 residues. Germline loops: CDR1 SQVTM, CDR2 ANQGSEA. In DNA form, the CDR3 reads TGCAGCCACAGGGGGAACACCGGGGAGCTGTTTTTT. It codes for CSHRGNTGELFF.